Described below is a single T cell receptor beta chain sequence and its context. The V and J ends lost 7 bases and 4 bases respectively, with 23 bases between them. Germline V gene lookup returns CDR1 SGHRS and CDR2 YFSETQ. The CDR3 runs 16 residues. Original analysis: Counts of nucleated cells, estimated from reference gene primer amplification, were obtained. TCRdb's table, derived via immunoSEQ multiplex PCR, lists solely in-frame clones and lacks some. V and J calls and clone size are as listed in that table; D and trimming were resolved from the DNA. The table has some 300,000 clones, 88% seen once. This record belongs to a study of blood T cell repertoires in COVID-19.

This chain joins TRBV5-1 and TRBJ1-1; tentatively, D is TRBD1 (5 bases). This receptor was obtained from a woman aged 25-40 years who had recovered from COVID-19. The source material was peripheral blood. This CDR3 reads CASGEGGGNFFTEAFF. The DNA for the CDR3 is TGCGCCAGCGGGGAGGGTGGGGGTAATTTCTTCACTGAAGCTTTCTTT.